The 23 T cell receptor beta chains reported below all come from one sample, sequenced in a study of early stage breast cancer tumors. This table comes from immunoSEQ multiplex PCR, and its TCRdb copy is limited to in-frame clones, with some not included. This sample has some 47,000 clones, with 83% found just once. Sequencing used blood. These receptors were obtained from a person between 50 and 60 years old with breast cancer.

V and J are TRBV28 and TRBJ2-7; possible D gene TRBD2, 6 bases. The ends were cut back, 7 bases at V and 0 bases at J, with 13 bases in the middle. Germline V CDR1 and CDR2: MDHEN, SYDVKM. The CDR3 extends over 14 amino acids. The DNA of the CDR3 is TGTGCCAGCACCTCGGAGGGGATCTCCTACGAGCAGTACTTC. Its protein product is CASTSEGISYEQYF. Combining the CDR3 with reference TRBV28 and TRBJ2-7 gives the whole variable domain DVKVTQSSRYLVKRTGEKVFLECVQDMDHENMFWYRQDPGLGLRLIYFSYDVKMKEKGDIPEGYSVSREKKERFSLILESASTNQTSMYLCASTSEGISYEQYFGPGTRLTVT.

A single count supports this clone. The chain combines TRBV5-1 with TRBJ2-2; TRBD2 might be the D (6 bases). CDR3 length equals 16 residues. Germline V CDR1 and CDR2: SGHRS, YFSETQ. The V and J ends lost 4 bases and 6 bases respectively, with 19 bases between them. CDR3 DNA sequence: TGCGCCAGCAGCGTGGGACTGGGCGGAGTGGCCGGGGAGCTGTTTTTT. It yields the protein CASSVGLGGVAGELFF.

V usage is TRBV29-1 and J usage is TRBJ2-1, with TRBD2 matching 9 bases. Germline V gene sequence: CDR1 SQVTM, CDR2 ANQGSEA. The ends lost 6 bases at V and 6 bases at J; junction bases unmatched: 18. This CDR3 comprises 17 residues. Written as DNA, the CDR3 is TGCAGCGTCACCCCGGGACAGATTAGGACTAGCGCCAATGAGCAGTTCTTC. It is translated as CSVTPGQIRTSANEQFF.

This clone showed up just a few times. The rearrangement links TRBV10-3 to TRBJ2-2, with TRBD2 as a possible D gene (5 bases). The CDR3 consists of 16 residues. V was shortened by 3 bases and J by 4 bases, with 15 bases between the two germline ends. Per germline, CDR1 ENHRY and CDR2 SYGVKD. CDR3 protein: CAISDLGRVITGELFF. CDR3 coding DNA: TGTGCCATCAGTGACTTAGGGCGGGTGATCACCGGGGAGCTGTTTTTT.

This clone was found a few times. The chain uses TRBV19 and TRBJ2-7, with D perhaps being TRBD1 or TRBD2 (5 bases each). This CDR3 spans 13 amino acids. V lost 5 bases and J lost 7, with 15 bases in between. Germline V gives CDR1 LNHDA, CDR2 SQIVND (reference sequence). The CDR3 loop reads CASSPRTGPEQYF. For the CDR3, the DNA is TGTGCCAGTAGTCCCCGGACGGGGCCGGAGCAGTACTTC.

The chain is built from TRBV4-1 and TRBJ2-6; D is possibly TRBD1 or TRBD2 (6 bases each). The CDR3 length is 15 residues. Germline V lookup: CDR1 MGHRA, CDR2 YSYEKL. V was clipped by 7 bases and J by 2 bases, with 12 bases between them. CDR3 amino acids: CASKEGGAGANVLTF. DNA of the CDR3: TGCGCCAGCAAAGAGGGGGGAGCTGGGGCCAACGTCCTGACTTTC.

This rearrangement joins TRBV20-1 to TRBJ2-1; D is undetermined. Deletions cut 5 bases from V and 4 bases from J, with 6 bases between. Germline V gene data show CDR1 as DFQATT and CDR2 as SNEGSKA (reference sequence). This CDR3 has 11 residues. CDR3 in amino acids: CSAQGYNEQFF. CDR3 nucleotides: TGCAGTGCTCAAGGGTACAATGAGCAGTTCTTC.

The V gene is TRBV2, the J gene TRBJ2-5, with 10 bases aligning to TRBD2. Germline CDR1 is SNHLY and CDR2 is FYNNEI. Trimming at V came to 6 bases and at J to 5 bases, leaving 6 bases not matched to a gene. The CDR3 is 14 residues long. Written as DNA, the CDR3 is TGTGCCAGCAGAGGGACTAGCGCTTGGGAGACCCAGTACTTC. Protein sequence: CASRGTSAWETQYF.

The chain combines TRBV30 with TRBJ2-1, with D perhaps matching TRBD2 (5 bases). Trimming left V 8 bases short and J 9 bases short, with 17 bases between. Germline V gene sequence: CDR1 GTSNPN, CDR2 SVGIG (reference sequence). This CDR3 is built from 12 residues. This CDR3 reads CAAYWPGVEQFF. The CDR3 bases are TGTGCCGCCTACTGGCCCGGGGTTGAGCAGTTCTTC.

The V gene is TRBV2, the J gene TRBJ2-7, with TRBD2 matching 7 bases. The length of the CDR3 is 20 residues. V lost 5 bases to trimming and J lost 0 bases; unmatched junction nucleotides: 22. Germline V gene sequence: CDR1 SNHLY, CDR2 FYNNEI. CDR3 loop: CASSTASGDKKGYPSYEQYF. In DNA, the CDR3 is TGTGCCAGCAGTACTGCGAGCGGGGATAAAAAGGGGTACCCCTCCTACGAGCAGTACTTC.

The chain couples TRBV18 to TRBJ2-7, with a weak D call TRBD2 (6 bases). V shed 1 base and J shed 6 bases, with 22 bases lying between them. CDR3 length: 17 amino acids. Germline V gene sequence: CDR1 KGHSH, CDR2 LQKENI. The CDR3 reads CASSPQLGRGVYIEQYF. The CDR3 coding sequence is TGTGCCAGCTCACCACAATTGGGGCGCGGGGTCTACATCGAGCAGTACTTC.

The J gene is TRBJ2-2, the V gene TRBV5-1, with a possible D match to TRBD2 (6 bases). The CDR3 has 14 residues. The V gene's germline CDR1 is SGHRS and CDR2 YFSETQ. The germline V and J ends were trimmed by 3 bases and 6 bases, with 12 bases remaining between them. The CDR3 nucleotides are TGCGCCAGCAGCTCATCGGGGGAGCCCGGGGAGCTGTTTTTT. Protein: CASSSSGEPGELFF.

The chain employs TRBV6-5 and TRBJ1-1; D remains ambiguous. The CDR3 has 11 residues. Germline assignment: CDR1 MNHEY and CDR2 SVGAGI. V lost 8 bases to trimming and J lost 1 base, with 5 bases between them. The CDR3 loop reads CASVRNTEAFF. The CDR3 DNA follows: TGTGCCAGCGTCCGGAACACTGAAGCTTTCTTT.

V usage is TRBV25-1 and J usage is TRBJ1-5; 11 bases line up with TRBD1. This CDR3 has 16 residues. Germline V gene sequence: CDR1 MGHDK, CDR2 SYGVNS. V dropped 4 bases and J dropped 4; count of bases not matched to a gene: 6. DNA of the CDR3: TGTGCCAGCAGTGCCCGCGGGACAGGGGGAAATCAGCCCCAGCATTTT. This sequence encodes CASSARGTGGNQPQHF.

The chain is built from TRBV2 and TRBJ2-4; D remains unclear. V shed 2 bases and J shed 1 base, with 12 bases lying between them. CDR1 is SNHLY and CDR2 is FYNNEI in the germline V gene. CDR3 size: 16 residues. The CDR3 loop is CASSENPSFAKNIQYF. DNA for the CDR3: TGTGCCAGCAGTGAAAACCCGTCCTTCGCCAAAAACATTCAGTACTTC.

The CDR3 DNA is TGCAGCGTTGAGGGACGTGCTGGACATGGCTACACCTTC. It specifies CSVEGRAGHGYTF. The chain carries TRBV29-1 and TRBJ1-2; possibly TRBD1 for D (5 bases). The CDR3 totals 13 residues. Looked up from germline, CDR1 is SQVTM and CDR2 is ANQGSEA. The V end lost 3 bases, the J end lost 6 bases, and 14 bases lay between the germline ends.

This chain uses TRBV7-8 with TRBJ2-5; the match to TRBD1 covers 7 bases. The CDR3 runs to 13 residues. Unmatched junction bases numbered 2, after V lost 3 bases and J lost 4 bases. Germline values: CDR1 SGHVS, CDR2 FQNEAQ. The CDR3 DNA reads as TGTGCCAGCAGCTTCGACAGGGCAGAGACCCAGTACTTC. It yields the protein CASSFDRAETQYF.

This clone was counted only a few times. V gene TRBV19 combines with J gene TRBJ2-5, with 9 bases lining up with TRBD1. Germline values: CDR1 LNHDA, CDR2 SQIVND (reference sequence). The CDR3 loop spans 15 amino acids. The V gene end was trimmed by 5 bases and the J gene end by 2 bases; junction bases not matched to a gene: 6. The CDR3 nucleotides are TGTGCCAGTAGTCGTCCGGGACAGGGACAAGAGACCCAGTACTTC. As protein: CASSRPGQGQETQYF.

CDR3 region: CARTGSQDRGSFYEQYF. In DNA, the CDR3 is TGTGCCAGAACGGGGTCGCAGGACAGGGGGTCTTTCTACGAGCAGTACTTC. The rearrangement uses TRBV6-4 and TRBJ2-7, with 10 bases lining up with TRBD1. The germline V gene encodes CDR1 MRHNA and CDR2 SNTAGT. CDR3 size: 17 residues. Unmatched junction bases numbered 17, after V lost 9 bases and J lost 3 bases.

V usage is TRBV13 and J usage is TRBJ2-1, with TRBD2 identical over 8 bases. The CDR3 has 17 residues. In germline, CDR1 is PRHDT, CDR2 FYEKMQ (reference sequence). J was trimmed by 9 bases and V by 0 bases; bases with no gene match: 13. Here the CDR3 reads CASSLGFSGGPKSEQFF. In nucleotides, the CDR3 is TGTGCCAGCAGCTTAGGGTTTTCGGGGGGGCCTAAATCTGAGCAGTTCTTC.

The CDR3 DNA follows: TGTGCCAGCAGTGTCCCCGGGGAGCTGTTTTTT. Translated: CASSVPGELFF. This rearrangement joins TRBV6-4 to TRBJ2-2; no clear D. From germline, CDR1 is MRHNA and CDR2 SNTAGT. The CDR3 has 11 residues. V shed 4 bases and J shed 6 bases, with 3 bases lying between them.

The chain recombines TRBV6-5 with TRBJ2-7; D ambiguous. Germline CDR1 reads MNHEY; CDR2 reads SVGAGI. This CDR3 comprises 15 residues. V was trimmed by 5 bases and J by 1 base, leaving 15 bases between them. CDR3: CASSPGRAGSYEQYF. In DNA, the CDR3 is TGTGCCAGCAGTCCAGGACGGGCTGGATCCTACGAGCAGTACTTC.

The chain has TRBV19 and TRBJ2-1; weak D call: TRBD2 (6 bases). The ends were cut back, 8 bases at V and 1 base at J, with 12 bases in the middle. Germline V gene data show CDR1 as LNHDA and CDR2 as SQIVND (reference sequence). The CDR3 runs to 14 residues. The CDR3 DNA reads TGTGCCAGTGCCCAGGGACTTTCCTACAATGAGCAGTTCTTC. Amino acid sequence: CASAQGLSYNEQFF.